These 9 T cell receptor beta chains were all obtained from the same sample, sequenced in a study of blood T cell repertoires in COVID-19 (dated by TCRdb to about 2020). Library method: the immunoSEQ multiplex PCR assay. TCRdb obtained this table from immuneACCESS and retained in-frame rearrangements with V and J assigned. These tables miss some clones; where compared with another copy, unresolved V genes account for less than half of the shortfall, and the remainder is unexplained. The sample table holds 350,000 or so clones, of which about nine tenths were seen once. The ten most abundant clones make up under 5% of the sample. The sequenced sample consisted of peripheral blood. The receptors shown here come from an older woman with COVID-19, enrolled during active disease.

The V gene is TRBV5-6, the J gene TRBJ2-2, with 8 positions matching TRBD1. This CDR3 spans 15 amino acids. V was pared by 0 bases and J by 3 bases, with 1 base of the junction left unmatched. Germline values: CDR1 SGHDT, CDR2 YYEEEE. DNA of the CDR3: TGTGCCAGCAGCTTGGGACAGGGGCACACCGGGGAGCTGTTTTTT. It translates to CASSLGQGHTGELFF.

This clone was picked up a small number of times. Other DNA sequences in this specimen translate into the identical CDR3. The chain couples TRBV5-1 to TRBJ2-2; weak D call: TRBD2 (5 bases). The CDR3 extends over 16 amino acids. V lost 2 bases and J 0 bases, leaving 11 bases between the germline ends. Germline CDR1 and CDR2: SGHRS and YFSETQ. CDR3 region: CASSFGRGANTGELFF. DNA of the CDR3: TGCGCCAGCAGCTTCGGACGGGGAGCGAACACCGGGGAGCTGTTTTTT.

This clone showed up just once. This sequence joins TRBV7-9 and TRBJ1-6; possibly TRBD1 for D (5 bases). Trimming cost V 3 bases and J 7 bases, with 7 bases left between them. This CDR3 has 13 amino acids. Germline assignment: CDR1 SEHNR and CDR2 FQNEAQ (reference sequence). The CDR3 loop is CASSFDRNSPLHF. The DNA of the CDR3 is TGTGCCAGCAGCTTCGACAGAAATTCACCCCTCCACTTT.

The J gene is TRBJ1-2, the V gene TRBV19; no firm D call. Germline CDR1 and CDR2: LNHDA and SQIVND (reference sequence). The CDR3 sequence is 13 residues long. V dropped 4 bases and J dropped 0 bases, with 6 bases sitting between them. As DNA, the CDR3 is TGTGCCAGTAGTACATTTTCTAACTATGGCTACACCTTC. Protein product: CASSTFSNYGYTF.

V usage is TRBV6-5 and J usage is TRBJ1-1; 9 nucleotides line up with TRBD1. V lost 7 bases and J lost 10; bases outside the gene matches: 10. In germline, CDR1 is MNHEY, CDR2 SVGAGI. CDR3 length equals 13 residues. CDR3 sequence (DNA): TGTGCCAGCAACCCACCGGGACAGGGATTAGCTTTCTTT. It is translated as CASNPPGQGLAFF.

The chain carries TRBV5-4 and TRBJ1-1; unclear D gene. The CDR3 is made up of 13 amino acids. Germline V gene lookup returns CDR1 SGHNT and CDR2 YYREEE (reference sequence). V dropped 0 bases and J dropped 2 bases, with 5 bases sitting between them. CDR3 sequence reads: CASSLAINTEAFF. For the CDR3, the DNA is TGTGCCAGCAGCTTGGCTATAAACACTGAAGCTTTCTTT.

The chain joins TRBV10-2 to TRBJ1-2; no clear D. The germline CDR1 and CDR2 sequences are WSHSY and SAAADI. V lost 7 bases and J 3 bases, leaving 18 bases between the germline ends. The CDR3 sequence is 15 residues long. CDR3: CASTIDRGLDYGYTF. The DNA for the CDR3 is TGCGCCAGCACCATAGACCGGGGTTTGGACTATGGCTACACCTTC.

The V and J genes are TRBV5-4 and TRBJ2-2; 8 nucleotides align to TRBD2. CDR1 SGHNT and CDR2 YYREEE come from the germline V gene (reference sequence). The CDR3 is made up of 15 amino acids. The junction had 5 bases not matched to a gene; V was cut back by 0 bases and J by 7 bases. CDR3: CASSLGGGPVGELFF. Written as DNA, the CDR3 is TGTGCCAGCAGCTTGGGCGGGGGGCCTGTCGGGGAGCTGTTTTTT. Drawing the rest from reference TRBV5-4 and TRBJ2-2, the complete variable domain is ETGVTQSPTHLIKTRGQQVTLRCSSQSGHNTVSWYQQALGQGPQFIFQYYREEENGRGNFPPRFSGLQFPNYSSELNVNALELDDSALYLCASSLGGGPVGELFFGEGSRLTVL.

The rearrangement joins TRBV5-6 to TRBJ2-4, with 7 bases lining up with TRBD1. V gave up 2 bases and J gave up 1 base; unmatched junction bases: 0. This CDR3 region has 14 residues. The germline gives CDR1 SGHDT, CDR2 YYEEEE. The CDR3 DNA is TGTGCCAGCAGCTTACAGGGGGCCAAAAACATTCAGTACTTC. This encodes CASSLQGAKNIQYF.